This TCR beta chain was sequenced in a study of response to subunit inactivated influenza vaccine (dated by TCRdb to between 2017 and 2018). Regarding the research as a whole: The study used deep quantitative T cell receptor repertoire profiling to track responses to a trivalent subunit inactivated influenza vaccine. Findings and caveats that apply to the study as a whole: The authors proposed that each seasonal influenza vaccination may bring in only a limited number of new T cells.

The germline V and J ends show losses of 2 bases and 3 bases respectively, and no gene match explains 9 bases of the junction. Looking up the germline V gene yields CDR1 ENHRY and CDR2 SYGVKD. The CDR3 sequence holds 16 residues, the cysteine and phenylalanine included. Only the CDR3 part of the read is kept: 48 bases, read in frame from the first base. Note on this clonotype: It lacks a known antigen. No much larger clonotype is one base removed from it; base qualities were not supplied.

Library preparation used RT-PCR. Sequenced using an Illumina HiSeq 2500. TCRdb itself trimmed the public reads at Q25 with fastp, ran MiXCR and retained productive beta chains. Each entry is one CDR3 protein sequence, shown with its most common DNA and genes. The sample table lists approximately 680,000 distinct CDR3 sequences, around 14% of them with a count of one. The ten largest clonotypes hold around a tenth of the sample. This clonotype was sampled from a man aged 50 or older who received an inactivated influenza vaccine. Donor details come from another sample of the same person, matched by shared clones. The V and J segments used are TRBV10-3 and TRBJ2-7, with 8 bases aligning to TRBD2. The source was PBMCs from blood, collected 11 to 12 days after vaccination. The nucleotide sequence is given as TGTGCCATCAGTGAGAGGGCTAGCGGGCTAGACTACGAGCAGTACTTC. This gives the protein CAISERASGLDYEQYF.